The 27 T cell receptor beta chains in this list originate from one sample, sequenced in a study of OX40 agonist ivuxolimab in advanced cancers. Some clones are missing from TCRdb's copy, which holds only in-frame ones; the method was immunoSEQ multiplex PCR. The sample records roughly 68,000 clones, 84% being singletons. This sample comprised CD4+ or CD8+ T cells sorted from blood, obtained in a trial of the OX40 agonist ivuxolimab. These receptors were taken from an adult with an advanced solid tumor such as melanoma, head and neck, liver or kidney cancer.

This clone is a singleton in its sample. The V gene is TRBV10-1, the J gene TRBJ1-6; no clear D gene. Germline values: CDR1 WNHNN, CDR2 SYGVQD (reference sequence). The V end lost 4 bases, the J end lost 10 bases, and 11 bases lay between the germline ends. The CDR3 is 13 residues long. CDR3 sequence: CASSGGYGSPLHF. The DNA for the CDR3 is TGCGCCAGCAGTGGAGGGTATGGATCACCCCTCCACTTT.

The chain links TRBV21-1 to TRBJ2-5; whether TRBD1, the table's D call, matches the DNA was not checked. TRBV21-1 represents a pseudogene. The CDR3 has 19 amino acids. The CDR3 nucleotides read TGTGCCAGCAGGCGGGGTCCCGGGACAGGGGGCTTTGTTAAGGAGACCCAGTACTTC. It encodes CASRRGPGTGGFVKETQYF.

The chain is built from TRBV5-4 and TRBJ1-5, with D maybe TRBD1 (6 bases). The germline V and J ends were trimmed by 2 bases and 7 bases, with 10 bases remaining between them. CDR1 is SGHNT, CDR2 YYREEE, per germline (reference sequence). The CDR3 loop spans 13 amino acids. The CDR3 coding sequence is TGTGCCAGCAGCTTAGGGGGTCGACAGCCCCAGCATTTT. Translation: CASSLGGRQPQHF.

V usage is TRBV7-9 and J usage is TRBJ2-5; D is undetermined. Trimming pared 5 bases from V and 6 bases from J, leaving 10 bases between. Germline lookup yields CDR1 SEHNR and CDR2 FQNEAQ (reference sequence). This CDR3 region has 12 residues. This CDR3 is CASSPGPQTQYF. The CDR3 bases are TGTGCCAGCAGCCCTGGGCCCCAGACCCAGTACTTC.

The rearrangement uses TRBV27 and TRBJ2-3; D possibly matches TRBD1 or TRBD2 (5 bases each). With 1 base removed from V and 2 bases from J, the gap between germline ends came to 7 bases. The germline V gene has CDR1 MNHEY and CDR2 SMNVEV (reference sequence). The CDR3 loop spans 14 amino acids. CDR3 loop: CASSLYGTTDTQYF. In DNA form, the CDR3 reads TGTGCCAGCAGTTTATACGGGACCACAGATACGCAGTATTTT.

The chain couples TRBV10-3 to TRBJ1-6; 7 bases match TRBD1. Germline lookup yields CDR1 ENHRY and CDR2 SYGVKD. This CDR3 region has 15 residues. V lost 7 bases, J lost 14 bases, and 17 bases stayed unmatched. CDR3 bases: TGTGCCATCAAGGGGGACAGTAGGGATCTCGGGGCCCTCCACTTT. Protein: CAIKGDSRDLGALHF.

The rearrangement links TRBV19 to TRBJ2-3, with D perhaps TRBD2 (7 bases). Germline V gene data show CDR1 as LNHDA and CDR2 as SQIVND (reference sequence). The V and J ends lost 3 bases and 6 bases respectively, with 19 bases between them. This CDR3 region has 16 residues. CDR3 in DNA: TGTGCCAGTAGTATGACTAGCTCCTCTAGGGGGGATACGCAGTATTTT. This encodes CASSMTSSSRGDTQYF. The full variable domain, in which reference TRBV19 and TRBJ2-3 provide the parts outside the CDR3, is DGGITQSPKYLFRKEGQNVTLSCEQNLNHDAMYWYRQDPGQGLRLIYYSQIVNDFQKGDIAEGYSVSREKKESFPLTVTSAQKNPTAFYLCASSMTSSSRGDTQYFGPGTRLTVL.

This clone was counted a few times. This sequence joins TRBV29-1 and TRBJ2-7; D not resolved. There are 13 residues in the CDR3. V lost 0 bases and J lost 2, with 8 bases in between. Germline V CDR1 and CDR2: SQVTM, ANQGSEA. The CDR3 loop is CSVEDFPAYEQYF. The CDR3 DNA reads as TGCAGCGTTGAAGATTTCCCGGCCTACGAGCAGTACTTC.

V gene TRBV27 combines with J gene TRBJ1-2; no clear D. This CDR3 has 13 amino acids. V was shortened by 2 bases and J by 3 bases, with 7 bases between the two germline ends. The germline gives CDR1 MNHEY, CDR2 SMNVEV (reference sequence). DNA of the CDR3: TGTGCCAGCAGTTTAAATGTAGACTATGGCTACACCTTC. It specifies CASSLNVDYGYTF.

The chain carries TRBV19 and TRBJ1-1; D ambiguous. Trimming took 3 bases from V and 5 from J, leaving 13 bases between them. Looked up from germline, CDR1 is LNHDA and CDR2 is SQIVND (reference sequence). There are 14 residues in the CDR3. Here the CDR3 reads CASSMILLGTEAFF. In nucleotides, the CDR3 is TGTGCCAGTAGTATGATCCTCCTGGGGACTGAAGCTTTCTTT.

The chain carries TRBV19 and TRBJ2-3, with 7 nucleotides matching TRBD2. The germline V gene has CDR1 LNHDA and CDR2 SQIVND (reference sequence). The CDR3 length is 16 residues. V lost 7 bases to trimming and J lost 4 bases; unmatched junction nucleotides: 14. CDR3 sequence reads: CASTGLAEPNADTQYF. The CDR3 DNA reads TGTGCCAGTACAGGGCTAGCGGAGCCCAACGCAGATACGCAGTATTTT.

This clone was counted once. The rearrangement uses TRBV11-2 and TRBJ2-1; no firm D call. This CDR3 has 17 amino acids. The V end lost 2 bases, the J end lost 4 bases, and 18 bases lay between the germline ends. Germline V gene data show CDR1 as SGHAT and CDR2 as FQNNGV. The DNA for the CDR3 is TGTGCCAGCAGCTTAAGTTCCAGACTGGGAATTTACAATGAGCAGTTCTTC. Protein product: CASSLSSRLGIYNEQFF.

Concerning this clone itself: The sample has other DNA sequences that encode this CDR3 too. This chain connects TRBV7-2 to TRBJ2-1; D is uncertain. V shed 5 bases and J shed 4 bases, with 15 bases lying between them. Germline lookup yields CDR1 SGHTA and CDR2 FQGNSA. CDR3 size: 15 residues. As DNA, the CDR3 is TGTGCCAGCAGCCCTAGGGTAGGGTCTTACAATGAGCAGTTCTTC. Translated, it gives CASSPRVGSYNEQFF.

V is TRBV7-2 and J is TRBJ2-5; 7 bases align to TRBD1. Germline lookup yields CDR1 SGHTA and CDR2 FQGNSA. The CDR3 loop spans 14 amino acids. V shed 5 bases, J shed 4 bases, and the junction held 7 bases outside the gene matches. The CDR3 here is CASSPGGLGETQYF. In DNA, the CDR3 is TGTGCCAGCAGCCCAGGGGGTCTAGGAGAGACCCAGTACTTC.

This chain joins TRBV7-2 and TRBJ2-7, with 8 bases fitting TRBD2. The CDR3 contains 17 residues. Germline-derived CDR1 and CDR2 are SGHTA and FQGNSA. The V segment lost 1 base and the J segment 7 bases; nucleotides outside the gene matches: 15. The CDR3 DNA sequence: TGTGCCAGCAGCTTAGTCGGGTCGGGAGGGGCCCCTGTGGAGCAGTACTTC. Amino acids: CASSLVGSGGAPVEQYF. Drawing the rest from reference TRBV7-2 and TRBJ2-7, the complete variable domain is GAGVSQSPSNKVTEKGKDVELRCDPISGHTALYWYRQSLGQGLEFLIYFQGNSAPDKSGLPSDRFSAERTGGSVSTLTIQRTQQEDSAVYLCASSLVGSGGAPVEQYFGPGTRLTVT.

The CDR3 protein is CASWGQLINQPQHF. The CDR3 DNA reads as TGTGCCAGTTGGGGACAGCTTATCAATCAGCCCCAGCATTTT. This chain connects TRBV19 to TRBJ1-5; 7 bases match TRBD1. This CDR3 is built from 14 residues. Germline loops: CDR1 LNHDA, CDR2 SQIVND (reference sequence). V lost 8 bases, J lost 3 bases, and 7 bases stayed unmatched.

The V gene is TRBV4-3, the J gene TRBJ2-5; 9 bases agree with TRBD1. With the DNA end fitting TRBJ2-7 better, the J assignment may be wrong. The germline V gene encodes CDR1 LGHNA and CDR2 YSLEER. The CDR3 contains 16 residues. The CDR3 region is CASSQGTGTGPYEQYF. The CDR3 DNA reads TGCGCCAGCAGCCAAGGGACAGGGACAGGGCCATACGAGCAGTACTTC.

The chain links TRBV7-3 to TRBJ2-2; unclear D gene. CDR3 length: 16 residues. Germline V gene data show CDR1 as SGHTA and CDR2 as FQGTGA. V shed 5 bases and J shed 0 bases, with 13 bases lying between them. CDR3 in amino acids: CASSPSILANTGELFF. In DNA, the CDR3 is TGTGCCAGCAGCCCATCAATTTTGGCGAACACCGGGGAGCTGTTTTTT.

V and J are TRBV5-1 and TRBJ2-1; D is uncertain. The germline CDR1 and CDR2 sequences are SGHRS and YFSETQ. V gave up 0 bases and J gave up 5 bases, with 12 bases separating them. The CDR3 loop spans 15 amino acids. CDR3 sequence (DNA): TGCGCCAGCAGCTTGGATCCTGAGCCTCACAATGAGCAGTTCTTC. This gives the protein CASSLDPEPHNEQFF.

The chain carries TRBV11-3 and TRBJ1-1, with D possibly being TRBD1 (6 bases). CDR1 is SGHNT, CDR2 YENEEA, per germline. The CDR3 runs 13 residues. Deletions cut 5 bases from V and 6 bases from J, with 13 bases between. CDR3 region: CASSRGGLAEAFF. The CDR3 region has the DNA TGTGCCAGCAGCAGGGGGGGGCTGGCTGAAGCTTTCTTT.

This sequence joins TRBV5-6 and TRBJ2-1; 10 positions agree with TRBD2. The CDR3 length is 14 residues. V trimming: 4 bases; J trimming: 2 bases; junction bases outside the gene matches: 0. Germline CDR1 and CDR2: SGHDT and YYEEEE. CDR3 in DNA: TGTGCCAGCAGCGGGACTAGCGCCTACAATGAGCAGTTCTTC. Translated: CASSGTSAYNEQFF.

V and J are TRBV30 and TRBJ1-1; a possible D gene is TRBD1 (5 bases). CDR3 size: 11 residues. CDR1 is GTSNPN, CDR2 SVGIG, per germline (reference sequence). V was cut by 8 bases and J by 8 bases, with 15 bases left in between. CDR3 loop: CARRDSAEAFF. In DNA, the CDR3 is TGTGCCCGCCGGGACTCCGCAGAAGCTTTCTTT.

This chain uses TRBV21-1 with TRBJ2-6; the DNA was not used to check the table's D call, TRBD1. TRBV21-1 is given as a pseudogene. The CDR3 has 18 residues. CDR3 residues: CASSKGGKKGAGANVLTF. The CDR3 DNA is TGTGCCAGCAGCAAAGGGGGCAAAAAAGGGGCTGGGGCCAACGTCCTGACTTTC.

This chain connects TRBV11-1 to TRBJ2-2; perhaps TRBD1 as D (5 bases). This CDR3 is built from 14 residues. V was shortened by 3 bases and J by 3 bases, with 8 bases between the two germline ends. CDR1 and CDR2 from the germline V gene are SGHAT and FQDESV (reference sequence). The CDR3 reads CASSLGQYTGELFF. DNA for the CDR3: TGTGCCAGCAGCTTGGGGCAGTACACCGGGGAGCTGTTTTTT. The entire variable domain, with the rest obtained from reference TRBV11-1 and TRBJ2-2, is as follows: EAEVAQSPRYKITEKSQAVAFWCDPISGHATLYWYRQILGQGPELLVQFQDESVVDDSQLPKDRFSAERLKGVDSTLKIQPAELGDSAMYLCASSLGQYTGELFFGEGSRLTVL.

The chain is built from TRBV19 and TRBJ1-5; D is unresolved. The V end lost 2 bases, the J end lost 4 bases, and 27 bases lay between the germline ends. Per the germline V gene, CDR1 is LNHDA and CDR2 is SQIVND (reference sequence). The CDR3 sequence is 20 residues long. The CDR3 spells CASSIPRRSAFIAENQPQHF. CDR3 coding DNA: TGTGCCAGTAGTATACCGCGCAGGTCGGCGTTTATCGCTGAAAATCAGCCCCAGCATTTT.

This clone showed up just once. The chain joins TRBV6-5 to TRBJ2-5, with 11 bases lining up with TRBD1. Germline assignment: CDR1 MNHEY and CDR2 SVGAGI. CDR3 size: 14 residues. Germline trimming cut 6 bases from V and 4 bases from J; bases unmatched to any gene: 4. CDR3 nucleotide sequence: TGTGCCAGCAGCCCCGGGACAGGGGGAGAGACCCAGTACTTC. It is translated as CASSPGTGGETQYF.

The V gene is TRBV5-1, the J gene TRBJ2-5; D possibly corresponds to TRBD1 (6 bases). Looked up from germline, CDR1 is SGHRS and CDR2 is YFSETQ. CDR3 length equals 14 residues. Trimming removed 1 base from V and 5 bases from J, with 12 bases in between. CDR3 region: CASSLRGGTETQYF. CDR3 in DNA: TGCGCCAGCAGCTTGAGAGGGGGTACCGAGACCCAGTACTTC.